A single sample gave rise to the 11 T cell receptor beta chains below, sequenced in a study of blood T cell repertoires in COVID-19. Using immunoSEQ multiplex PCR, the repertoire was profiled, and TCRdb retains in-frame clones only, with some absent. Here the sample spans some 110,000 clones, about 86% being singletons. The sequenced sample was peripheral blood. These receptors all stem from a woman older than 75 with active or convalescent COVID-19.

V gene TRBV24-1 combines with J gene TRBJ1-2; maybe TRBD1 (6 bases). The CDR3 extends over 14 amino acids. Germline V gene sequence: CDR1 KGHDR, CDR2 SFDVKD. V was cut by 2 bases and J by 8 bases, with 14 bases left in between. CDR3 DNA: TGTGCCACCAGTGATTCAACAGGGTGGTTGGGCTACACCTTC. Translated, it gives CATSDSTGWLGYTF.

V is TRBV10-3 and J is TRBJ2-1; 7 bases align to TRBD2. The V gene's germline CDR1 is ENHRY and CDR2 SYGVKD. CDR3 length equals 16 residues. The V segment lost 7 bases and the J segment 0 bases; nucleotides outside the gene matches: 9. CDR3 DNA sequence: TGTGCCATCACCCTGGGAGGGCGGGACTCCTACAATGAGCAGTTCTTC. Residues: CAITLGGRDSYNEQFF.

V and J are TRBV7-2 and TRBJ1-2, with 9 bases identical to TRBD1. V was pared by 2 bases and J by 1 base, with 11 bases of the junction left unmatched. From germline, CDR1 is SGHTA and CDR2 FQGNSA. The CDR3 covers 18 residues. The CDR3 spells CASSLFSGQGGINYGYTF. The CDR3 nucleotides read TGTGCCAGCAGCTTATTTTCGGGACAGGGCGGAATTAACTATGGCTACACCTTC.

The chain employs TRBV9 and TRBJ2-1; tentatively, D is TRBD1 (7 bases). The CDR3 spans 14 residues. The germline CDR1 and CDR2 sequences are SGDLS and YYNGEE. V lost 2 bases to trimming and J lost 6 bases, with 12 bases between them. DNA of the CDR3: TGTGCCAGCAGCGTGAGGGGGCGGGGCAATGAGCAGTTCTTC. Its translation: CASSVRGRGNEQFF.

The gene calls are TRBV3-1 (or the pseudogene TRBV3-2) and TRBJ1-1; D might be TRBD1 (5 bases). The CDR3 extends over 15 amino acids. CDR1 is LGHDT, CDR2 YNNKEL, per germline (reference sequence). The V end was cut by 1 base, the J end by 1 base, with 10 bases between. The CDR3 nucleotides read TGTGCCAGCAGCCAAGCTGGACACTCGAACACTGAAGCTTTCTTT. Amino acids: CASSQAGHSNTEAFF.

The CDR3 sequence: CASGGAWTEAFF. CDR3 sequence (DNA): TGTGCCAGCGGCGGGGCGTGGACTGAAGCTTTCTTT. The chain recombines TRBV5-5 with TRBJ1-1, with a tentative D call TRBD1 (5 bases). Germline CDR1 SGHKS, CDR2 YYEKEE (reference sequence). Trimming left V 7 bases short and J 5 bases short, with 12 bases between. This CDR3 spans 12 amino acids.

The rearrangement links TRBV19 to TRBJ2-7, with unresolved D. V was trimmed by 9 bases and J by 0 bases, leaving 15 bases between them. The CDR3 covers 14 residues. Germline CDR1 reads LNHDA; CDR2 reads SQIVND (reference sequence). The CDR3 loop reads CASQASRSSYEQYF. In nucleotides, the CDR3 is TGTGCCAGCCAAGCCTCGCGAAGCTCCTACGAGCAGTACTTC.

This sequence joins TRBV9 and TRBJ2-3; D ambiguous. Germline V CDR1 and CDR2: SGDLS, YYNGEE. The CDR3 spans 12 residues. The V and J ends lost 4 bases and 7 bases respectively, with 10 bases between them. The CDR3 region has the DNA TGTGCCAGCAGCCGAGATAGAAATACGCAGTATTTT. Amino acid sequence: CASSRDRNTQYF.

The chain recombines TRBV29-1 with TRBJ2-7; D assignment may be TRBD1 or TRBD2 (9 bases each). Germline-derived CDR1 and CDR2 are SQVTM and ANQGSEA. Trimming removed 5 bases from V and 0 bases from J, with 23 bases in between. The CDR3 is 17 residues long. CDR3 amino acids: CSVSTGGSGLASYEQYF. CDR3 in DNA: TGCAGCGTTTCGACAGGGGGATCGGGACTAGCCTCCTACGAGCAGTACTTC.

CDR3 DNA: TGTGCCAGCAGCCTTGGAGAGGGGGGGTTTGAGACCCAGTACTTC. Protein product: CASSLGEGGFETQYF. The chain employs TRBV5-4 and TRBJ2-5; perhaps TRBD2 as D (7 bases). The CDR3 consists of 15 residues. V was clipped by 4 bases and J by 5 bases, with 18 bases between them. CDR1 and CDR2 (germline): SGHNT, YYREEE (reference sequence).

The CDR3 loop reads CASSLESGGSPLHF. The CDR3 nucleotides read TGCGCCAGCAGCTTGGAGTCAGGGGGATCACCCCTCCACTTT. The V call is TRBV5-1, the J call TRBJ1-6; the match to TRBD1 covers 7 bases. The CDR3 sequence is 14 residues long. V gave up 0 bases and J gave up 10 bases; unmatched junction bases: 4. CDR1 is SGHRS and CDR2 is YFSETQ in the germline V gene.